This T cell receptor beta chain comes out of a study of blood T cell repertoires in COVID-19 (TCRdb year 2020). Broadly, across the study: Samples from collaborators originated in the United States, Italy and Spain and spanned both the acute and convalescent phases of COVID-19. A freely available public database, intended as a resource for researchers studying the immune response to SARS-CoV-2, is where the repertoires were released. The sample metadata nearly always contained a de-identified subject ID, COVID-19 status, age in years and sex. Where available, HLA class I and class II types were obtained from metadata supplied by the sample provider rather than from assay-based typing. The prospective study material was composed of cDNA or gDNA derived from T cells, B-cell-depleted T cells, or PBMCs. Deeply sampled blood TCRbeta repertoires from subjects exposed to, actively infected with, or recovered from COVID-19 were included in the dataset. The samples were drawn from two sources: the first 160 participants of the ongoing ImmuneRACE study, and about 1,300 subjects contributed by 6 global collaborators. Beyond this particular receptor, the publication reports: The quantity of clinical and demographic metadata differed by source and by participant and was supplied without curation.

TCRbeta CDR3 regions were amplified from genomic DNA using the immunoSEQ Assay, a bias-controlled multiplex PCR. On the authors' methods: The number of nucleated cells in each sample was estimated by amplification of reference gene primers within the assay. To quantify the absolute abundance of each unique TCRbeta CDR3 rearrangement, sequence reads were collapsed and filtered. For each sample, productive Simpson clonality was calculated as the square root of Simpson's diversity index over productive rearrangements. The clones in this table, taken by TCRdb from immuneACCESS, are in-frame only. Not every clone is retained; where verified, under half of the shortfall comes from an unresolved V gene, and the cause of the rest is unknown. V and J calls and clone size are copied from that table; D and trimming were computed from the DNA. Across this sample there are about 280,000 clones, with about nine tenths seen only once. The ten largest clones capture roughly 10% of the sample.

CDR1 and CDR2 (SGHAT, FQNNGV) derive from the germline V gene. Trimming takes 5 bases from V and 5 bases from J, and the germline ends sit 19 bases apart. Including cysteine and phenylalanine, the CDR3 has 16 amino acids. CDR3 DNA only is kept here, 48 bases in frame from base 1. At one collaborating source in Seattle, patients were enrolled during active infection and were followed longitudinally through the course of disease. The collaborating institutions used their own protocols to collect whole blood in K2EDTA tubes. For TCRbeta analysis, collaborator samples were shipped as frozen whole blood, as isolated PBMCs, or as DNA extracted from either sample type. As to this clone: The clone's antigen remains unknown. The input lacks base qualities; no much larger clone sits a single base away.

The sequence links TRBV11-2 to TRBJ1-5; the D gene is not confidently resolved. The clonotype originates from a woman aged 25 to 39 with COVID-19, enrolled during active disease. The sequenced sample was peripheral blood. The DNA sequence follows: TGTGCCAGCAGCCTATCGGGGATTAGTCATGATCAGCCCCAGCATTTT. This gives the protein CASSLSGISHDQPQHF.